A single sample is the source of the 26 T cell receptor beta chains below, sequenced in a study of tumor and adjacent non-tumor tissue in lung cancer. No cell sorting was done before RNA was extracted from the tissue. This non-tumor lung sample came from over 3 cm beyond the tumor edge. TCRbeta libraries were built with three rounds of nested PCR, modified from ARM-PCR. TCRdb fed the multiplex PCR reads into MiXCR, producing one record per CDR3 protein. The repertoire holds around 100,000 distinct CDR3 sequences, roughly 60% seen once, with 15% to 20% in the top ten. Source material: distant non-tumor lung tissue. The source of these receptors is a man aged 25-40 years with non-small cell lung cancer.

This clonotype appeared many times. This CDR3 reads CSVKGSNTEAFF. CDR3 DNA sequence: TGCAGCGTCAAAGGCAGTAACACTGAAGCTTTCTTT. The chain uses TRBV29-1 and TRBJ1-1; D remains unclear. Germline V gene data show CDR1 as SQVTM and CDR2 as ANQGSEA. The CDR3 is made up of 12 amino acids. V lost 6 bases and J lost 2, with 10 bases in between.

Turning to this clonotype: This could be a read error, since a much larger clone is one nucleotide away. In DNA form, the CDR3 reads TGTGCCGGTATGACTAGCGGGAGGTATGAGCAGTTCTTC. This codes for CAGMTSGRYEQFF. J is TRBJ2-1 and V is TRBV12-3 or TRBV12-4; 13 bases line up with TRBD2. V was clipped by 11 bases and J by 8 bases; unmatched bases: 6. CDR3 length: 13 amino acids.

About this clonotype: Being one base from a much bigger clone, this may be a read error. No conserved phenylalanine or tryptophan is present at the end of the CDR3, so a read error is the likely explanation. The DNA is omitted, as the CDR3 cannot be located on it reliably, and the CDR3 follows TCRdb's listing. The chain recombines TRBV20-1 with TRBJ2-1; TRBD2, the table's D call, lacks a check against the DNA. Inclusive of both ends, the CDR3 amounts to 16 amino acids. Germline loops: CDR1 DFQATT, CDR2 SNEGSKA (reference sequence). The CDR3 spells CSARGLTSGSVYEQLL.

A remark on this clonotype: No conserved phenylalanine or tryptophan ends this CDR3, so it is likely a read error. The limits of the CDR3 on the DNA are not certain, so only TCRdb's listed CDR3 is given. The chain joins TRBV4-1 to TRBJ1-6; the table gives TRBD1 as D, unverified against the DNA. The germline V gene encodes CDR1 MGHRA and CDR2 YSYEKL. The CDR3 is 14 residues long, ends included. The CDR3 sequence: CASSRTSGNSPIHL.

Points on this clonotype: With a much larger clone just one base away, this may be a read error. The rearrangement links TRBV5-6 to TRBJ2-1; 9 bases are a match to TRBD2. The CDR3 is made up of 15 amino acids. CDR1 SGHDT and CDR2 YYEEEE come from the germline V gene. With 7 bases clipped from V and 4 bases from J, the junction kept 9 bases outside the gene matches. The CDR3 protein is CASCPYAGGYNEQFF. CDR3 nucleotides: TGTGCCAGCTGCCCCTATGCGGGGGGGTACAATGAGCAGTTCTTC.

As concerns this clonotype: The junction shows a germline mismatch at one end, possibly a read error. The rearrangement uses TRBV12-3 or TRBV12-4 and TRBJ2-3, with 8 bases that match TRBD1. The CDR3 extends over 16 amino acids. For the CDR3, the DNA is TGTGTCAGCAGGGAGACAGGGGCTAGGGACGCAGATACGCAATATTTT. Translation gives CVSRETGARDADTQYF.

On this clonotype: An end of the junction differs from the germline gene, which may be a read error. The CDR3 loop is CAISLRQGINEQYF. The CDR3 region has the DNA TGTGCCATCAGCTTACGACAGGGGATCAACGAGCAGTACTTC. V is TRBV11-1 and J is TRBJ2-7, with TRBD1 matching 8 bases. This CDR3 comprises 14 residues. Germline V CDR1 and CDR2: SGHAT, FQDESV (reference sequence).

This clonotype has a count of ten or more. The V call is TRBV20-1, the J call TRBJ2-5; D is undetermined. Trimming shortened V by 1 base and J by 7 bases, and 7 bases separated the two germline ends. The CDR3 totals 11 residues. Per the germline V gene, CDR1 is DFQATT and CDR2 is SNEGSKA (reference sequence). The CDR3 DNA follows: TGCAGTGCTAGAGCCAGAGGGACCCAGTACTTC. It yields the protein CSARARGTQYF.

The V and J genes are TRBV29-1 and TRBJ2-7; D is unclear. In germline, CDR1 is SQVTM, CDR2 ANQGSEA. The CDR3 covers 12 residues. V lost 0 bases and J lost 5, with 8 bases in between. The CDR3 bases are TGCAGCGTTGAAGATCCGAGAAACGAGCAGTACTTC. Translation: CSVEDPRNEQYF.

Regarding this clonotype: One junction end does not reproduce the germline sequence, and a read error may be involved. The J gene is TRBJ1-1, the V gene TRBV20-1, with a weak D call TRBD1 (5 bases). Germline lookup yields CDR1 DFQATT and CDR2 SNEGSKA (reference sequence). The CDR3 loop spans 14 amino acids. CDR3 sequence: CRAPPRDRNAEAFF. CDR3 DNA sequence: TGCCGTGCTCCTCCCCGCGACAGAAACGCTGAAGCTTTCTTT.

Many counts were recorded for this clonotype. The chain is built from TRBV29-1 and TRBJ1-1; D gene unclear. Germline loops: CDR1 SQVTM, CDR2 ANQGSEA. The V and J ends lost 6 bases and 3 bases respectively, with 11 bases between them. CDR3 length: 12 residues. CDR3 nucleotide sequence: TGCAGCGTAGAGACGGATTACACTGAAGCTTTCTTT. As protein: CSVETDYTEAFF.

About this clonotype itself: With a much larger clone just one base away, this may be a read error. The V call is TRBV29-1, the J call TRBJ2-1; 11 bases match TRBD1. The J segment lost 12 bases and the V segment lost 6 bases, leaving 10 bases of the junction unmatched. Per germline, CDR1 SQVTM and CDR2 ANQGSEA. CDR3 length: 13 amino acids. The CDR3 DNA is TGCAGCGTATCCGGGACAGGGGGAAGTGGGCAGTTCTTC. This codes for CSVSGTGGSGQFF.

On this clonotype itself: One junction end disagrees with the germline gene, perhaps due to a read error. CDR3 coding DNA: TGTGTCAGCAACGGCAGTGGATTTAGCACAGATACGCAGTGTTTT. This sequence encodes CVSNGSGFSTDTQCF. The gene calls are TRBV6-2 or TRBV6-3 and TRBJ2-3; D is ambiguous. There are 15 residues in the CDR3. Germline V gives CDR1 MNHEY, CDR2 SVGEGT.

The chain combines TRBV29-1 with TRBJ2-7; no reliable D call. This CDR3 is 11 amino acids long. Germline lookup yields CDR1 SQVTM and CDR2 ANQGSEA. Trimming took 8 bases from V and 3 from J, leaving 11 bases between them. DNA of the CDR3: TGCAGCCTTCGGGCCGGCTACGAGCAGTACTTC. Protein product: CSLRAGYEQYF.

A few counts support this clonotype. This sequence may be a read error, since a much larger clone differs from it by one base. The V gene is TRBV20-1, the J gene TRBJ1-1, with D perhaps matching TRBD1 (5 bases). The germline V and J ends were trimmed by 7 bases and 2 bases, with 17 bases remaining between them. Per the germline V gene, CDR1 is DFQATT and CDR2 is SNEGSKA (reference sequence). This CDR3 region has 14 residues. This CDR3 reads CSVSGGVSNTEAFF. CDR3 nucleotide sequence: TGCAGTGTTAGCGGAGGGGTCTCAAACACTGAAGCTTTCTTT.

This clonotype occurred once. The chain recombines TRBV6-5 with TRBJ2-5; the match to TRBD1 covers 7 bases. This CDR3 has 18 amino acids. Germline trimming cut 7 bases from V and 0 bases from J; bases unmatched to any gene: 17. Germline V gene lookup returns CDR1 MNHEY and CDR2 SVGAGI. CDR3 residues: CASNTFLTGVAYQETQYF. As DNA, the CDR3 is TGTGCCAGCAATACGTTTCTAACAGGGGTAGCGTACCAAGAGACCCAGTACTTC.

This clonotype was observed once. Its ends do not fully match the called genes, so a read error is possible. The CDR3 DNA follows: TGCAGTGCCCTGGCTAGAAAGGATGGCACAGATACACAGTATTTT. It encodes CSALARKDGTDTQYF. V and J are TRBV20-1 and TRBJ2-3, with D unresolved. In germline, CDR1 is DFQATT, CDR2 SNEGSKA (reference sequence). This CDR3 has 15 amino acids.

Regarding this clonotype: The conserved final phenylalanine or tryptophan is absent from the CDR3, which likely points to a read error. The J gene is TRBJ1-6, the V gene TRBV20-1; 11 bases are shared with TRBD1. Germline V gene data show CDR1 as DFQATT and CDR2 as SNEGSKA (reference sequence). The CDR3 covers 14 residues. V shed 3 bases and J 9 bases; nucleotides not matched to a gene: 4. The CDR3 spells CSASGTGGSSPLHS. The CDR3 DNA reads TGCAGTGCTAGCGGGACAGGGGGGAGTTCACCCCTCCACTCT.

About this clonotype: A junction boundary mismatches the germline segment, possibly from a read error. V and J are TRBV24-1 and TRBJ2-1; D call uncertain. The CDR3 extends over 13 amino acids. From germline, CDR1 is KGHDR and CDR2 SFDVKD. As DNA, the CDR3 is TGTGCCACCAGTGAGCCCTTGAGCAATGAGCAGTCCTTC. Translated, it gives CATSEPLSNEQSF.

Turning to this clonotype: An end of the junction does not agree with germline; a read error may underlie this. The V and J genes are TRBV5-6 and TRBJ1-1; unclear D gene. CDR1 is SGHDT, CDR2 YYEEEE, per germline. This CDR3 comprises 13 residues. The CDR3 DNA reads TGTATCAGCAGCTTGTTTATAGCCACTGAAGCTTTCTTC. Residues: CISSLFIATEAFF.

This clonotype came up a few times. This sequence may be a read error, since a much larger clone differs from it by one base. The chain links TRBV10-3 to TRBJ2-5; 9 bases line up with TRBD1. The V gene's germline CDR1 is ENHRY and CDR2 SYGVKD. This CDR3 region has 13 residues. Germline trimming cut 7 bases from V and 9 bases from J; bases unmatched to any gene: 9. The CDR3 region is CAIKGQGGESQYF. CDR3 coding DNA: TGTGCCATCAAGGGACAGGGAGGGGAGTCCCAGTACTTC.

As for this clonotype: One end of the junction is discordant with germline, which a read error may explain. The rearrangement uses TRBV11-3 and TRBJ1-3; unclear D gene. Germline CDR1 SGHNT, CDR2 YENEEA. The CDR3 length is 14 residues. The CDR3 region has the DNA TGTACCAGGAGCTTAAAAGGGAGTCAAAACACCATATATTTT. This codes for CTRSLKGSQNTIYF.

V is TRBV29-1 and J is TRBJ2-3; TRBD1 might be the D (6 bases). Trimming removed 8 bases at V and 4 bases at J, with 25 bases between. The CDR3 consists of 16 residues. Germline loops: CDR1 SQVTM, CDR2 ANQGSEA. CDR3 sequence reads: CSLPPPGHGASDTQYF. The CDR3 nucleotides read TGCAGCCTTCCACCCCCGGGACATGGGGCATCAGATACGCAGTATTTT.

Remarks on this clonotype: The CDR3 does not end in the conserved phenylalanine or tryptophan, so this is likely a read error. This CDR3 reads CSAAPISYEQYL. The CDR3 nucleotides are TGCAGTGCTGCCCCGATCTCCTACGAGCAGTACTTG. This chain connects TRBV20-1 to TRBJ2-7; D not certain. V lost 5 bases, J lost 0 bases, and 8 bases lay in between. This CDR3 spans 12 amino acids. Germline CDR1 is DFQATT and CDR2 is SNEGSKA (reference sequence).

As concerns this clonotype: A much larger clone lies a single base off, so this may be a read error. The chain carries TRBV5-6 and TRBJ2-7; D remains ambiguous. Trimming took 3 bases from V and 2 from J, leaving 12 bases between them. The germline gives CDR1 SGHDT, CDR2 YYEEEE. The CDR3 spans 14 residues. CDR3 residues: CASSYGWNTYEQYF. The CDR3 region has the DNA TGTGCCAGCAGCTACGGATGGAATACCTACGAGCAGTACTTC.

The rearrangement joins TRBV6-6 to TRBJ1-1; TRBD1 matches 7 bases. With V trimmed by 6 bases and J by 7 bases, 8 bases remained unmatched. The CDR3 has 13 amino acids. Germline V gene lookup returns CDR1 MNHNY and CDR2 SVGAGI (reference sequence). The CDR3 region is CASRYTGDIEAFF. The CDR3 DNA reads as TGTGCCAGCAGGTATACAGGGGACATTGAAGCTTTCTTT.